The clone carrying this T cell receptor (beta chain) was observed a few times. The antigen remains undetermined. Amplification yielded TCR beta CDR3 regions, with RNA transcripts as the source. The HTBI primer set served for first-round RT-PCR of the TCR CDR3. MiXCR was run by TCRdb on the multiplex PCR reads, yielding one entry per CDR3 protein. Of 300,000 to 450,000 distinct CDR3 sequences detected, roughly 13% appear once; the ten largest clones hold roughly 20%. The data derive from a study of T cells in Graves' hyperthyroidism and ophthalmopathy. The CDR3 is 16 amino acids. Germline V gene data show CDR1 as SSHAT and CDR2 as FNYEAQ (reference sequence). With V trimmed by 5 bases and J by 7 bases, 11 bases remained unmatched. Findings and caveats of the study: The authors' 13 V-J model separated ophthalmopathy from stable hyperthyroidism.

Orbital computed tomography and thyroid ultrasound, together with serum TRAb and thyroxine and clinical symptoms, were used for diagnoses. The material sequenced was blood. The TCR was taken from a man younger than 40 with Graves' hyperthyroidism that later progressed to Graves' ophthalmopathy. The chain carries TRBV7-7 and TRBJ2-2; 9 bases fit TRBD1. The CDR3 DNA is TGTGCCAGCAGCCTTGGACAGGGGTTGGGTAACGGGGAGCTGTTTTTT. Translation: CASSLGQGLGNGELFF.